A single sample is the source of the 16 T cell receptor beta chains below, sequenced in a study of response to subunit inactivated influenza vaccine. TCRdb redid the calling of the RT-PCR reads with MiXCR, one entry per CDR3 protein. The repertoire holds about 500,000 distinct CDR3 sequences, with 16% as singletons. Sequencing used CD4+ T cells sorted from PBMCs, obtained less than 30 months after vaccination. The receptors were gathered from a man aged 45 to 75 who received an inactivated influenza vaccine.

The chain combines TRBV7-2 with TRBJ1-5; D is possibly TRBD1 (5 bases). Germline-derived CDR1 and CDR2 are SGHTA and FQGNSA. Trimming removed 5 bases from V and 6 bases from J, with 17 bases in between. This CDR3 contains 15 residues. CDR3: CASSIKLGEGQPQHF. The CDR3 DNA sequence: TGTGCCAGCAGCATTAAATTGGGGGAGGGTCAGCCCCAGCATTTT.

The chain links TRBV3-1 to TRBJ2-7; 8 nucleotides line up with TRBD1. Germline trimming cut 4 bases from V and 7 bases from J; bases unmatched to any gene: 9. The CDR3 extends over 14 amino acids. Germline CDR1 reads LGHDT; CDR2 reads YNNKEL (reference sequence). In DNA form, the CDR3 reads TGTGCCAGCAGCCCGAGGGGCAGGGGGCGAGAGCAGTACTTC. It translates to CASSPRGRGREQYF.

This clonotype was observed a handful of times. This chain connects TRBV5-1 to TRBJ1-6, with unresolved D. The CDR3 loop spans 13 amino acids. The germline V gene encodes CDR1 SGHRS and CDR2 YFSETQ. V dropped 0 bases and J dropped 14 bases, with 12 bases sitting between them. The CDR3 DNA is TGCGCCAGCAGCTTGGAGGCGGGCTGGTCCCTCCACTTT. Protein product: CASSLEAGWSLHF.

This clonotype was seen a handful of times. The rearrangement links TRBV5-1 to TRBJ2-5; a weak D match, TRBD2 (5 bases). The CDR3 has 14 amino acids. CDR1 is SGHRS and CDR2 is YFSETQ in the germline V gene. V lost 0 bases and J lost 2, with 8 bases in between. CDR3 loop: CASSLGRTQETQYF. CDR3 sequence (DNA): TGCGCCAGCAGCTTGGGCCGGACTCAAGAGACCCAGTACTTC.

This clonotype was seen at least ten times. The rearrangement uses TRBV4-3 and TRBJ2-1; D unresolved. Germline values: CDR1 LGHNA, CDR2 YSLEER. Trimming stripped 4 bases from V and 0 bases from J, with 13 bases between. The CDR3 runs to 16 residues. CDR3 in DNA: TGCGCCAGCAGCCCGACCCCCTCGGGCTCCTACAATGAGCAGTTCTTC. This gives the protein CASSPTPSGSYNEQFF.

The V call is TRBV2, the J call TRBJ2-7; D is ambiguous. The length of the CDR3 is 11 residues. Between the trimmed V and J ends, which lost 7 bases and 3 bases, there was a span of 7 bases. CDR1 is SNHLY, CDR2 FYNNEI, per germline. The CDR3 loop reads CASTGRYEQYF. Here the CDR3 DNA reads TGTGCCAGCACCGGTCGCTACGAGCAGTACTTC.

This clonotype was seen a few times. The chain joins TRBV5-6 to TRBJ2-3; unclear D gene. This CDR3 region has 12 residues. Looked up from germline, CDR1 is SGHDT and CDR2 is YYEEEE. Deletions cut 3 bases from V and 9 bases from J, with 11 bases between. The CDR3 DNA follows: TGTGCCAGCAGCTCGCGATCGGAGACGCAGTATTTT. Translated, it gives CASSSRSETQYF.

This clonotype was recorded a few times. J is TRBJ2-2 and V is TRBV4-3, with 7 bases identical to TRBD2. Germline CDR1 LGHNA, CDR2 YSLEER. The CDR3 totals 17 residues. Trimming took 3 bases from V and 0 from J; bases not matched to a gene: 7. CDR3 in DNA: TGCGCCAGCAGCCATCCCTTCCGGGGGGCGAACACCGGGGAGCTGTTTTTT. Protein: CASSHPFRGANTGELFF.

This sequence joins TRBV19 and TRBJ2-7; TRBD1 matches 7 bases. CDR1 and CDR2 from the germline V gene are LNHDA and SQIVND (reference sequence). This CDR3 has 14 amino acids. J gave up 6 bases and V 1 base, and 6 bases lay outside the gene matches. Here the CDR3 reads CASSIGQGIGEQYF. As DNA, the CDR3 is TGTGCCAGTAGTATAGGACAGGGTATAGGCGAGCAGTACTTC. Looking up the rest from reference TRBV19 and TRBJ2-7 gives the full variable domain: DGGITQSPKYLFRKEGQNVTLSCEQNLNHDAMYWYRQDPGQGLRLIYYSQIVNDFQKGDIAEGYSVSREKKESFPLTVTSAQKNPTAFYLCASSIGQGIGEQYFGPGTRLTVT.

To note about this clonotype: This may arise from a read error, as a much more abundant clone is one base away. The rearrangement joins TRBV10-3 to TRBJ1-5; the D is unclear. Trimming shortened V by 4 bases and J by 3 bases, and 7 bases separated the two germline ends. CDR3 size: 13 residues. Germline V CDR1 and CDR2: ENHRY, SYGVKD. CDR3 bases: TGTGCCATCAGTGCGGATAACAATCAGCCCCAGCATTTT. Protein sequence: CAISADNNQPQHF.

At least ten counts were recorded for this clonotype. The rearrangement uses TRBV7-9 and TRBJ2-7; the D is unclear. The CDR3 extends over 13 amino acids. Trimming removed 5 bases from V and 5 bases from J, with 13 bases in between. Germline V gene data show CDR1 as SEHNR and CDR2 as FQNEAQ (reference sequence). This chain's CDR3 is CASSTKGPNEQYF. For the CDR3, the DNA is TGTGCCAGCAGCACCAAGGGCCCGAACGAGCAGTACTTC.

This clonotype occurred a few times. The V gene is TRBV20-1, the J gene TRBJ2-7; no clear D. Germline V CDR1 and CDR2: DFQATT, SNEGSKA (reference sequence). V was pared by 7 bases and J by 0 bases, with 13 bases between. The CDR3 consists of 13 residues. The CDR3, as DNA: TGCAGTGGCCTCTCCGTAGTCTCCTACGAGCAGTACTTC. Protein product: CSGLSVVSYEQYF.

This clonotype was detected only a few times. The J gene is TRBJ2-5, the V gene TRBV5-8; no definite D call. Looked up from germline, CDR1 is SGHTS and CDR2 is YDEGEE. This CDR3 comprises 13 residues. The V gene lost 1 base and the J gene lost 5 bases, with 9 bases spanning the gap. CDR3 nucleotide sequence: TGTGCCAGCAGCTTGAATCCCAAGGAGACCCAGTACTTC. Its protein is CASSLNPKETQYF.

This clonotype was picked up one time. This may be a read error: a much more frequent sequence differs by one nucleotide. The J gene is TRBJ2-1, the V gene TRBV4-3; 9 bases line up with TRBD1. In germline, CDR1 is LGHNA, CDR2 YSLEER. The trim removed 4 bases at V and 6 bases at J, leaving 10 bases unmatched. This CDR3 contains 16 residues. The CDR3 region is CASSREPGQGGNEQFF. The CDR3, as DNA: TGCGCCAGCAGCCGAGAACCGGGACAGGGAGGCAATGAGCAGTTCTTC.

This clonotype has just a few counts. The chain employs TRBV29-1 and TRBJ2-3; 9 positions match TRBD1. With 7 bases clipped from V and 4 bases from J, the junction kept 3 bases outside the gene matches. Germline V gene lookup returns CDR1 SQVTM and CDR2 ANQGSEA. This CDR3 spans 12 amino acids. Here the CDR3 reads CSAGTGSDTQYF. CDR3 in DNA: TGCAGCGCCGGGACAGGGTCAGATACGCAGTATTTT.

This clonotype was picked up a small number of times. The genes are TRBV7-9 and TRBJ2-1; 8 positions match TRBD1. Germline V gene sequence: CDR1 SEHNR, CDR2 FQNEAQ (reference sequence). Trimming at V came to 5 bases and at J to 7 bases, leaving 7 bases not matched to a gene. The CDR3 covers 14 residues. CDR3 sequence: CASSVDRAGNEQFF. The DNA for the CDR3 is TGTGCCAGCAGCGTGGACAGGGCTGGGAATGAGCAGTTCTTC.